This T cell receptor beta chain comes out of a study of beta chain features in type 1 diabetes. Study observations and caveats: An over-representation of cells with high TCR expression could result from cDNA sequencing.

The CDR3 loop spans 15 amino acids. V was clipped by 4 bases and J by 0 bases, with 10 bases between them. Germline values: CDR1 MNHEY, CDR2 SVGAGI. The isolated RNA, all of it, was reverse transcribed, so expressed TCRB transcripts were what got sequenced. Profiling relied on immunoSEQ multiplex PCR, and the TCRdb table lists in-frame clones only, not all of them. The sample yields 900,000 or so clones, roughly 15% seen once. As to this clone: Its matching antigen is unknown.

Sequencing was performed on naive CD4+ T cells from blood. The J gene is TRBJ1-3, the V gene TRBV6-5; D gene uncertain. The source of this sequence is a young woman in good health. The CDR3 is CASSLIAASGNTIYF. The DNA for the CDR3 is TGTGCCAGCAGTTTAATTGCCGCCTCTGGAAACACCATATATTTT.